This entry lists 24 T cell receptor beta chains sequenced from one sample in a study of T-cell memory formation after mild COVID-19. TCRdb ran MiXCR on the 5' RACE reads and lists one entry per CDR3 protein. The top ten clones hold 20% to 25% of a sample with 350,000 to 500,000 distinct CDR3 sequences, under 20% of them seen once. Sequenced input: PBMCs or a T cell subset sorted from them (not recorded which). The receptors were gathered from a man in his late teens or twenties who had mild COVID-19 (a few samples of this study predate the infection). Cell type and time point are not known.

This clonotype was recorded a few times. The chain joins TRBV12-3 or TRBV12-4 to TRBJ1-2; the D gene is possibly TRBD1 (5 bases). The CDR3 covers 12 residues. Between the trimmed V and J ends, which lost 7 bases and 6 bases, there was a span of 12 bases. CDR3 DNA sequence: TGTGCCAGCACCTCGACAGCTAATGGCTACACCTTC. It codes for CASTSTANGYTF.

This clonotype showed up just a few times. V is TRBV4-3 and J is TRBJ2-3; TRBD1 matches at 9 bases. J gave up 7 bases and V 0 bases, and 8 bases lay outside the gene matches. The CDR3 contains 16 residues. Germline V gives CDR1 LGHNA, CDR2 YSLEER. CDR3 in amino acids: CASSQDIGTGRHTQYF. CDR3 bases: TGCGCCAGCAGCCAAGATATAGGGACAGGGAGACATACGCAGTATTTT.

This chain links TRBV7-2 with TRBJ2-2, with a tentative D call TRBD1 (6 bases). This CDR3 contains 15 residues. Germline V gene data show CDR1 as SGHTA and CDR2 as FQGNSA. V lost 6 bases, J lost 0 bases, and 11 bases lay in between. CDR3 coding DNA: TGTGCCAGCAGAGCCGGGACAACGAACACCGGGGAGCTGTTTTTT. This codes for CASRAGTTNTGELFF.

This clonotype was counted many times. The V call is TRBV20-1, the J call TRBJ2-1; unclear D gene. The germline CDR1 and CDR2 sequences are DFQATT and SNEGSKA (reference sequence). The germline V and J ends were trimmed by 3 bases and 0 bases, with 9 bases remaining between them. The CDR3 length is 14 residues. CDR3 region: CSASWASSYNEQFF. The CDR3 coding sequence is TGCAGTGCTAGTTGGGCTAGCTCCTACAATGAGCAGTTCTTC.

This clonotype was detected only a few times. The genes are TRBV18 and TRBJ1-1; a weak D match, TRBD1 (6 bases). Trimming stripped 1 base from V and 5 bases from J, with 8 bases between. Germline loops: CDR1 KGHSH, CDR2 LQKENI. The CDR3 runs 13 residues. CDR3 loop: CASSPLDRTEAFF. DNA of the CDR3: TGTGCCAGCTCACCACTAGACAGGACTGAAGCTTTCTTT.

This clonotype was counted a few times. The CDR3 DNA follows: TGTGCCAGCAGCAAAAGGGGACAGGGAAAGGGAGAGACCCAGTACTTC. Protein: CASSKRGQGKGETQYF. The genes are TRBV11-2 and TRBJ2-5, with TRBD1 identical over 9 bases. This CDR3 has 16 amino acids. The J segment lost 4 bases and the V segment lost 5 bases, leaving 11 bases of the junction unmatched. In germline, CDR1 is SGHAT, CDR2 FQNNGV. Full variable domain (rest looked up from reference TRBV11-2 and TRBJ2-5): EAGVAQSPRYKIIEKRQSVAFWCNPISGHATLYWYQQILGQGPKLLIQFQNNGVVDDSQLPKDRFSAERLKGVDSTLKIQPAKLEDSAVYLCASSKRGQGKGETQYFGPGTRLLVL.

The rearrangement joins TRBV6-1 to TRBJ1-5; D remains unclear. The V and J ends lost 3 bases and 9 bases respectively, with 12 bases between them. This CDR3 is built from 13 residues. The germline V gene has CDR1 MNHNS and CDR2 SASEGT. Here the CDR3 DNA reads TGTGCCAGCAGTGAGGGCACCTCGTGGCCCCAGCATTTT. Its translation is CASSEGTSWPQHF.

The rearrangement links TRBV7-9 to TRBJ1-5; TRBD1 might be the D (6 bases). The CDR3 runs to 12 residues. V lost 10 bases, J lost 4 bases, and 11 bases lay in between. Germline loops: CDR1 SEHNR, CDR2 FQNEAQ (reference sequence). This CDR3 reads CATNRDNQPQHF. CDR3 DNA: TGTGCCACCAACAGGGATAATCAGCCCCAGCATTTT.

There are a few counts of this clonotype. V and J are TRBV20-1 and TRBJ1-1, with a tentative D call TRBD1 (5 bases). Per germline, CDR1 DFQATT and CDR2 SNEGSKA (reference sequence). Trimming took off 1 base at V and 6 bases at J, with 9 bases between the two ends. The CDR3 is made up of 12 amino acids. The CDR3, as DNA: TGCAGTGCTAGAGTTGGGGCCCCTGAAGCTTTCTTT. Protein product: CSARVGAPEAFF.

V usage is TRBV6-6 and J usage is TRBJ1-1; unclear D gene. The V gene's germline CDR1 is MNHNY and CDR2 SVGAGI (reference sequence). V dropped 5 bases and J dropped 1 base, with 11 bases sitting between them. The CDR3 is 14 residues long. CDR3 coding DNA: TGTGCCAGCAGTCGTTACGCAGGGAACACTGAAGCTTTCTTT. Translating gives CASSRYAGNTEAFF.

The sample holds a few counts of this clonotype. The chain carries TRBV5-1 and TRBJ1-2; D call uncertain. CDR1 is SGHRS, CDR2 YFSETQ, per germline. Trimming shortened V by 6 bases and J by 2 bases, and 17 bases separated the two germline ends. The CDR3 is made up of 15 amino acids. CDR3 residues: CASIAFPTENYGYTF. DNA of the CDR3: TGCGCCAGCATCGCTTTTCCGACGGAGAACTATGGCTACACCTTC.

This clonotype has just a few counts. The chain is built from TRBV20-1 and TRBJ1-6, with D tentatively TRBD1 (5 bases). The CDR3 has 16 amino acids. Trimming left V 0 bases short and J 6 bases short, with 15 bases between. The germline V gene encodes CDR1 DFQATT and CDR2 SNEGSKA (reference sequence). The CDR3 reads CSARDPGRDGNSPLHF. The CDR3 bases are TGCAGTGCTAGAGATCCGGGCAGGGACGGTAATTCACCCCTCCACTTT.

The rearrangement links TRBV14 to TRBJ2-1, with D tentatively TRBD2 (6 bases). The CDR3 runs to 15 residues. Per the germline V gene, CDR1 is SGHDN and CDR2 is FVKESK. Trimming pared 0 bases from V and 4 bases from J, leaving 10 bases between. The CDR3 DNA reads as TGTGCCAGCAGCCAAGATTGGGGGGTTTACAATGAGCAGTTCTTC. This sequence encodes CASSQDWGVYNEQFF.

V and J are TRBV7-2 and TRBJ1-2; D is perhaps TRBD1 (6 bases). CDR3 length: 14 amino acids. Trimming took 1 base from V and 6 from J, leaving 12 bases between them. CDR1 SGHTA and CDR2 FQGNSA come from the germline V gene. Here the CDR3 reads CASSLERGEHGYTF. The CDR3 DNA sequence: TGTGCCAGCAGCTTAGAGAGGGGGGAACATGGCTACACCTTC.

The chain carries TRBV7-9 and TRBJ1-3, with a weak D call TRBD1 (5 bases). V dropped 5 bases and J dropped 0 bases, with 17 bases sitting between them. The germline CDR1 and CDR2 sequences are SEHNR and FQNEAQ (reference sequence). The CDR3 is made up of 17 amino acids. This CDR3 reads CASSPSSGGSSGNTIYF. The CDR3 DNA reads as TGTGCCAGCAGCCCTAGTTCTGGGGGAAGCTCTGGAAACACCATATATTTT.

This clonotype was seen more than once but under ten times. This rearrangement joins TRBV5-4 to TRBJ1-1; D remains unclear. Germline assignment: CDR1 SGHNT and CDR2 YYREEE (reference sequence). V lost 3 bases and J 6 bases, leaving 9 bases between the germline ends. The CDR3 is 12 residues long. CDR3 DNA: TGTGCCAGCAGCTATCCGAGGGCTGAAGCTTTCTTT. Its protein product is CASSYPRAEAFF.

This clonotype came up a few times. The chain is built from TRBV29-1 and TRBJ1-3, with a possible D match to TRBD1 (5 bases). CDR1 is SQVTM and CDR2 is ANQGSEA in the germline V gene. There are 13 residues in the CDR3. V lost 0 bases, J lost 2 bases, and 5 bases lay in between. In DNA, the CDR3 is TGCAGCGTTGAAGAGGGGGCTGGAAACACCATATATTTT. Translating gives CSVEEGAGNTIYF.

This chain connects TRBV9 to TRBJ1-6; TRBD1 agrees at 7 bases. The CDR3 covers 15 residues. The ends lost 0 bases at V and 9 bases at J; junction bases unmatched: 6. Per the germline V gene, CDR1 is SGDLS and CDR2 is YYNGEE. CDR3 protein: CASSVEGQPGSPLHF. The CDR3 DNA sequence: TGTGCCAGCAGCGTAGAGGGACAGCCCGGTTCACCCCTCCACTTT.

The J gene is TRBJ2-7, the V gene TRBV12-3 or TRBV12-4; D might be TRBD1 (6 bases). The CDR3 consists of 11 residues. V lost 9 bases and J lost 4, with 10 bases in between. CDR3 sequence (DNA): TGTGCCAGTGTAGGGGGTTACGAGCAGTACGTC. This gives the protein CASVGGYEQYV.

The genes are TRBV3-1 and TRBJ2-5, with D unresolved. CDR1 is LGHDT, CDR2 YNNKEL, per germline (reference sequence). The CDR3 is made up of 14 amino acids. V lost 1 base, J lost 3 bases, and 9 bases lay in between. CDR3 sequence: CASSQVASEETQYF. In DNA form, the CDR3 reads TGTGCCAGCAGCCAAGTGGCATCGGAAGAGACCCAGTACTTC.

Here the CDR3 reads CATSDLTSGDFNEQFF. The CDR3 DNA is TGTGCCACCAGTGATTTAACTAGCGGGGATTTCAATGAGCAGTTCTTC. The rearrangement joins TRBV24-1 to TRBJ2-1; 10 bases line up with TRBD2. The J segment lost 6 bases and the V segment lost 1 base, leaving 5 bases of the junction unmatched. Germline V gives CDR1 KGHDR, CDR2 SFDVKD. This CDR3 contains 16 residues.

This clonotype was detected a few times. The chain is built from TRBV2 and TRBJ2-7; D uncertain. V lost 1 base and J lost 3, with 7 bases in between. This CDR3 is built from 13 residues. Germline CDR1 and CDR2: SNHLY and FYNNEI. CDR3 in DNA: TGTGCCAGCAGTGAAGTAATGATCTACGAGCAGTACTTC. It codes for CASSEVMIYEQYF.

This clonotype occurred a few times. The chain carries TRBV7-7 and TRBJ2-7; TRBD2 aligns across 16 bases. Germline V gene lookup returns CDR1 SSHAT and CDR2 FNYEAQ (reference sequence). The CDR3 spans 15 residues. V shed 0 bases, J shed 8 bases, and the junction held 1 base outside the gene matches. The CDR3 is CASSLAGLAGGQQYF. CDR3 DNA sequence: TGTGCCAGCAGCTTAGCGGGACTAGCGGGGGGGCAGCAGTACTTC.

The V call is TRBV4-3, the J call TRBJ2-1, with D possibly TRBD2 on 6 matching bases. This CDR3 is 15 amino acids long. Looked up from germline, CDR1 is LGHNA and CDR2 is YSLEER. The V gene lost 6 bases and the J gene lost 1 base, with 13 bases spanning the gap. In DNA form, the CDR3 reads TGCGCCAGCAGTAAACTAGCAAGTTCCTACAATGAGCAGTTCTTC. As protein: CASSKLASSYNEQFF.